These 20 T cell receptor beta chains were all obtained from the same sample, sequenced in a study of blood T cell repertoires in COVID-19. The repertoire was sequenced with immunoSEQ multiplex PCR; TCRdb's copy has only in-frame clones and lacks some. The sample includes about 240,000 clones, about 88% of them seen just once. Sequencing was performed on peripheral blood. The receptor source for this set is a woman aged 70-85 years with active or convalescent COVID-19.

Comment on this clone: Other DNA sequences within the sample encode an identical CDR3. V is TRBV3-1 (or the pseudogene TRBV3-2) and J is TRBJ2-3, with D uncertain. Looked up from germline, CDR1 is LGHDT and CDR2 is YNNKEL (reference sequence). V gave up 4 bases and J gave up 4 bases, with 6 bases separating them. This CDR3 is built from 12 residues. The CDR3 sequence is CASSPSSDTQYF. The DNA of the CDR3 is TGTGCCAGCAGCCCGAGTTCAGATACGCAGTATTTT.

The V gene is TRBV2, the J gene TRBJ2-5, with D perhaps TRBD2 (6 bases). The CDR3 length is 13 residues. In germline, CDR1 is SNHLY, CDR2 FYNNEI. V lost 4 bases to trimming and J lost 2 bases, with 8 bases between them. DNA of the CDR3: TGTGCCAGCAGTGGGGGACTTCAAGAGACCCAGTACTTC. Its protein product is CASSGGLQETQYF.

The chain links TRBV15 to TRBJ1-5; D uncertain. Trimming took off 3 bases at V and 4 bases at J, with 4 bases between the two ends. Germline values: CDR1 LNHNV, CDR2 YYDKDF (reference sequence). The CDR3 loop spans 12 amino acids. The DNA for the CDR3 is TGTGCCACCAGCAGCCTTAATCAGCCCCAGCATTTT. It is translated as CATSSLNQPQHF. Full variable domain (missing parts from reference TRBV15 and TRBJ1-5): DAMVIQNPRYQVTQFGKPVTLSCSQTLNHNVMYWYQQKSSQAPKLLFHYYDKDFNNEADTPDNFQSRRPNTSFCFLDIRSPGLGDTAMYLCATSSLNQPQHFGDGTRLSIL.

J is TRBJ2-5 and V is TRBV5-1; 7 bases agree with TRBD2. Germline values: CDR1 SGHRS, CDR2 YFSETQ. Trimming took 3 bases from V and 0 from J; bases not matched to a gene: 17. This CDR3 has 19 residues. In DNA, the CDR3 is TGCGCCAGCAGCTCCGGAAGAAATGGGGCACTAGCGCACCAAGAGACCCAGTACTTC. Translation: CASSSGRNGALAHQETQYF.

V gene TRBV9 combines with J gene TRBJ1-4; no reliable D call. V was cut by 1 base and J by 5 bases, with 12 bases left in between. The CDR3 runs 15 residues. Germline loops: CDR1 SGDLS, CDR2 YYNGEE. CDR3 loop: CASSVFEGPNEKLFF. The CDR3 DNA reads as TGTGCCAGCAGCGTATTTGAGGGTCCAAATGAAAAACTGTTTTTT.

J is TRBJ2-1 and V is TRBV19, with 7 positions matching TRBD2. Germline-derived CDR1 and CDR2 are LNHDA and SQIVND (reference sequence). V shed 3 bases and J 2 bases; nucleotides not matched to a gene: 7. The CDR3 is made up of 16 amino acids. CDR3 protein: CASSIGGLVTYNEQFF. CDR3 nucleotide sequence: TGTGCCAGTAGTATTGGCGGACTAGTGACCTACAATGAGCAGTTCTTC. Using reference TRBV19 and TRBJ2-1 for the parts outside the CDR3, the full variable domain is DGGITQSPKYLFRKEGQNVTLSCEQNLNHDAMYWYRQDPGQGLRLIYYSQIVNDFQKGDIAEGYSVSREKKESFPLTVTSAQKNPTAFYLCASSIGGLVTYNEQFFGPGTRLTVL.

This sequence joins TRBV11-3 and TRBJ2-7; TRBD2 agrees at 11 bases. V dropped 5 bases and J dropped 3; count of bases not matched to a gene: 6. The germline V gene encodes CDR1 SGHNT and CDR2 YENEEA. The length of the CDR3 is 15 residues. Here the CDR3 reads CASSLLAGEYYEQYF. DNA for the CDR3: TGTGCCAGCAGCCTACTAGCGGGGGAATACTACGAGCAGTACTTC.

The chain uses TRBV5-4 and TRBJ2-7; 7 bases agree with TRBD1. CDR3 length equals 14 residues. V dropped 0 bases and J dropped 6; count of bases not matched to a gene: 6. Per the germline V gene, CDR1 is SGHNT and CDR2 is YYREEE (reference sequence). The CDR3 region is CASSLVKGAGEQYF. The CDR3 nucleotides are TGTGCCAGCAGCTTGGTAAAGGGGGCGGGCGAGCAGTACTTC.

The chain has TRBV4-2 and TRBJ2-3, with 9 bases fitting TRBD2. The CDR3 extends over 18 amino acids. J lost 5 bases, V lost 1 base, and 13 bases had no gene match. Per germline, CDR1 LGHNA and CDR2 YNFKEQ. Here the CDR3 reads CASSQGGRGGGVQDTQYF. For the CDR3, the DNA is TGTGCCAGCAGCCAAGGAGGCAGGGGCGGGGGGGTACAAGATACGCAGTATTTT.

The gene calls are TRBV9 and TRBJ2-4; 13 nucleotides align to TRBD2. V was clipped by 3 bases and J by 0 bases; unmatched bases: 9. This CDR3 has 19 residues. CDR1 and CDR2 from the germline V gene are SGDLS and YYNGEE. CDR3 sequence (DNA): TGTGCCAGCAGCGGAGGGACTAGCGGGGTCTCTATAGCCAAAAACATTCAGTACTTC. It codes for CASSGGTSGVSIAKNIQYF.

CDR3: CASRVTGQGDVGAFF. DNA of the CDR3: TGTGCCAGCAGGGTGACGGGACAGGGGGACGTAGGGGCTTTCTTT. The rearrangement uses TRBV5-8 and TRBJ1-1, with 11 bases aligning to TRBD1. There are 15 residues in the CDR3. From germline, CDR1 is SGHTS and CDR2 YDEGEE. The ends lost 5 bases at V and 11 bases at J; junction bases unmatched: 14.

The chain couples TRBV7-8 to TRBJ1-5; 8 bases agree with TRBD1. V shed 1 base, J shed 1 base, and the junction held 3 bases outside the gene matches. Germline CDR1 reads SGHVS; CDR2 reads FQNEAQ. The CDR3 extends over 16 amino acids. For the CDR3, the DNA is TGTGCCAGCAGCTTAGTCGACAGGGGAAGCAATCAGCCCCAGCATTTT. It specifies CASSLVDRGSNQPQHF.

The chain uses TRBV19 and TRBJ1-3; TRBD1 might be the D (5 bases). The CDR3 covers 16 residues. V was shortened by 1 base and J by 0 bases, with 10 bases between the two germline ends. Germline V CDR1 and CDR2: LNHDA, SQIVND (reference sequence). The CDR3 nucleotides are TGTGCCAGTAGTATAGGGGGCGGACCCTCTGGAAACACCATATATTTT. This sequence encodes CASSIGGGPSGNTIYF.

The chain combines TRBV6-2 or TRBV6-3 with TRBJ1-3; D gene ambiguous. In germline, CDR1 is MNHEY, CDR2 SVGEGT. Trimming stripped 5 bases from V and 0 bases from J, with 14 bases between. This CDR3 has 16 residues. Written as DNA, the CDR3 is TGTGCCAGCAGTCCAATCTCAGGATCCTCTGGAAACACCATATATTTT. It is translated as CASSPISGSSGNTIYF.

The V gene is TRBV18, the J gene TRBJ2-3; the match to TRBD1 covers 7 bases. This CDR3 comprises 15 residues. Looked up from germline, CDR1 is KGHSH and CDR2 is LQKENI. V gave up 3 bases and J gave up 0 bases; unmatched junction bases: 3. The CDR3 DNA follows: TGTGCCAGCTCACCCGGGACAGATAGCACAGATACGCAGTATTTT. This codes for CASSPGTDSTDTQYF.

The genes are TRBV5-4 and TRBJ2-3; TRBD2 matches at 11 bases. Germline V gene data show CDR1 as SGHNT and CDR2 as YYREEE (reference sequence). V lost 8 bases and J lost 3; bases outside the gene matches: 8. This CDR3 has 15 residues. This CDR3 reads CASLAGGYPTDTQYF. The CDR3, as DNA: TGTGCCAGTCTAGCGGGGGGATACCCAACAGATACGCAGTATTTT. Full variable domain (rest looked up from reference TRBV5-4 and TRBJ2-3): ETGVTQSPTHLIKTRGQQVTLRCSSQSGHNTVSWYQQALGQGPQFIFQYYREEENGRGNFPPRFSGLQFPNYSSELNVNALELDDSALYLCASLAGGYPTDTQYFGPGTRLTVL.

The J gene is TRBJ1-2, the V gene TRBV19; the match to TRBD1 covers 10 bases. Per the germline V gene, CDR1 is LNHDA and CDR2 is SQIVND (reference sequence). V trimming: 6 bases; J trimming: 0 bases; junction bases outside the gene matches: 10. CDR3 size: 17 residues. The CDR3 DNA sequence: TGTGCCAGTAGCACCCGGACAGGGGGGCAGGCTAACTATGGCTACACCTTC. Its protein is CASSTRTGGQANYGYTF. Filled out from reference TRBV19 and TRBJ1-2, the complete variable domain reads DGGITQSPKYLFRKEGQNVTLSCEQNLNHDAMYWYRQDPGQGLRLIYYSQIVNDFQKGDIAEGYSVSREKKESFPLTVTSAQKNPTAFYLCASSTRTGGQANYGYTFGSGTRLTVV.

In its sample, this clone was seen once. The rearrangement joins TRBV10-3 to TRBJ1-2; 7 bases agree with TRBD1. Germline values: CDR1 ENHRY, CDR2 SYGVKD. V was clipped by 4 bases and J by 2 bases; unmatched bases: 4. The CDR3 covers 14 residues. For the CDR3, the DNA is TGTGCCATCAGTGCGAGGGACAGCAACTATGGCTACACCTTC. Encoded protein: CAISARDSNYGYTF.

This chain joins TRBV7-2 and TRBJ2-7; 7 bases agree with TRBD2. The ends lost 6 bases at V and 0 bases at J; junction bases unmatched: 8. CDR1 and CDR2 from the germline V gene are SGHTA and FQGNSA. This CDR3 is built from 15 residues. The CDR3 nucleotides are TGTGCCAGCAGAGTGGGGGGGTCTGTCTCCTACGAGCAGTACTTC. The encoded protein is CASRVGGSVSYEQYF. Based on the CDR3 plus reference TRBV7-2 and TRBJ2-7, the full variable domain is GAGVSQSPSNKVTEKGKDVELRCDPISGHTALYWYRQSLGQGLEFLIYFQGNSAPDKSGLPSDRFSAERTGGSVSTLTIQRTQQEDSAVYLCASRVGGSVSYEQYFGPGTRLTVT.

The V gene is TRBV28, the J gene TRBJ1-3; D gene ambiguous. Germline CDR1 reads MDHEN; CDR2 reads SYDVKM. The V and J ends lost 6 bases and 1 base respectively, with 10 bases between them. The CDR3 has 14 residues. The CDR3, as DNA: TGTGCCAGCAGAAGCCAGGAATCTGGAAACACCATATATTTT. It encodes CASRSQESGNTIYF.